These 31 T cell receptor beta chains were all obtained from the same sample, sequenced in a study of blood T cell repertoires in COVID-19. The assay was immunoSEQ multiplex PCR, and TCRdb's table has in-frame clones only and misses some. Of 45,000 to 55,000 clones listed, around 83% are singletons. Sequencing was performed on peripheral blood. The receptors stem from a man in his 70s with active COVID-19.

On this clone: The sample has other DNA sequences that encode this CDR3 too. The chain uses TRBV5-1 and TRBJ1-1, with 12 nucleotides matching TRBD1. The germline V gene has CDR1 SGHRS and CDR2 YFSETQ. Trimming removed 5 bases from V and 5 bases from J; junction bases left unmatched: 10. The CDR3 totals 16 residues. DNA for the CDR3: TGCGCCAGCAGTCTGGGACAGGGGGCAGGGAATACTGAAGCTTTCTTT. It codes for CASSLGQGAGNTEAFF. The full variable domain, with the rest looked up from reference TRBV5-1 and TRBJ1-1, is KAGVTQTPRYLIKTRGQQVTLSCSPISGHRSVSWYQQTPGQGLQFLFEYFSETQRNKGNFPGRFSGRQFSNSRSEMNVSTLELGDSALYLCASSLGQGAGNTEAFFGQGTRLTVV.

This clone came up a few times. The chain joins TRBV13 to TRBJ1-5, with 10 bases aligning to TRBD1. The germline V gene has CDR1 PRHDT and CDR2 FYEKMQ (reference sequence). The length of the CDR3 is 15 residues. V gave up 2 bases and J gave up 5 bases; unmatched junction bases: 3. CDR3: CASSLRGTGDQPQHF. CDR3 sequence (DNA): TGTGCCAGCAGCTTAAGGGGGACAGGGGATCAGCCCCAGCATTTT.

This sequence joins TRBV10-3 and TRBJ2-4, with 7 bases lining up with TRBD1. This CDR3 contains 15 residues. J lost 1 base, V lost 4 bases, and 4 bases had no gene match. The V gene's germline CDR1 is ENHRY and CDR2 SYGVKD. CDR3 in DNA: TGTGCCATCAGTGTCGGACAGGATGCCAAAAACATTCAGTACTTC. Its protein product is CAISVGQDAKNIQYF.

V usage is TRBV6-2 or TRBV6-3 and J usage is TRBJ2-1; TRBD1 agrees at 11 bases. The CDR3 contains 14 residues. CDR1 and CDR2 from the germline V gene are MNHEY and SVGEGT. With 4 bases clipped from V and 6 bases from J, the junction kept 2 bases outside the gene matches. CDR3 region: CASSSGTGGNEQFF. CDR3 bases: TGTGCCAGCAGTTCCGGGACAGGGGGCAATGAGCAGTTCTTC.

The chain links TRBV6-1 to TRBJ1-1, with TRBD1 as a possible D gene (5 bases). Germline V gene sequence: CDR1 MNHNS, CDR2 SASEGT. Between the trimmed V and J ends, which lost 2 bases and 1 base, there was a span of 5 bases. The CDR3 length is 13 residues. The CDR3 loop reads CASSETGNTEAFF. CDR3 in DNA: TGTGCCAGCAGTGAAACAGGGAACACTGAAGCTTTCTTT.

The chain employs TRBV7-2 and TRBJ2-3; 9 nucleotides line up with TRBD2. Trimming cost V 5 bases and J 6 bases; bases outside gene matches: 9. In germline, CDR1 is SGHTA, CDR2 FQGNSA. The CDR3 loop spans 15 amino acids. The CDR3 is CASSRWGLARDTQYF. Written as DNA, the CDR3 is TGTGCCAGCAGCCGGTGGGGACTAGCTCGCGATACGCAGTATTTT.

The rearrangement joins TRBV19 to TRBJ1-1; D unresolved. Per the germline V gene, CDR1 is LNHDA and CDR2 is SQIVND (reference sequence). The ends were cut back, 3 bases at V and 2 bases at J, with 13 bases in the middle. The CDR3 spans 15 residues. The CDR3: CASSMARTGNTEAFF. The CDR3 DNA sequence: TGTGCCAGTAGTATGGCGAGGACGGGAAACACTGAAGCTTTCTTT.

About this clone itself: At the DNA level, this CDR3 is encoded by other sequences in the same sample as well. The CDR3 sequence: CASRPQGYSGNTIYF. DNA for the CDR3: TGTGCCAGCAGACCTCAGGGCTACTCTGGAAACACCATATATTTT. The V call is TRBV28, the J call TRBJ1-3; D possibly corresponds to TRBD1 (5 bases). V was shortened by 6 bases and J by 0 bases, with 12 bases between the two germline ends. Germline CDR1 and CDR2: MDHEN and SYDVKM. The CDR3 is 15 residues long.

The chain carries TRBV19 and TRBJ1-1, with TRBD1 matching over 8 bases. Trimming cost V 4 bases and J 0 bases; bases outside gene matches: 7. The CDR3 has 16 amino acids. CDR1 and CDR2 (germline): LNHDA, SQIVND (reference sequence). The CDR3 region is CASSTGTGEMNTEAFF. In DNA form, the CDR3 reads TGTGCCAGTAGTACCGGGACAGGTGAGATGAACACTGAAGCTTTCTTT.

V and J are TRBV9 and TRBJ1-3, with D possibly being TRBD1 (6 bases). The V gene's germline CDR1 is SGDLS and CDR2 YYNGEE. Trimming cost V 0 bases and J 9 bases, with 16 bases left between them. The CDR3 sequence is 15 residues long. CDR3 sequence (DNA): TGTGCCAGCAGCGTAGTCGACAGGTTCTGCGGCACCATATATTTT. Protein product: CASSVVDRFCGTIYF.

The chain is built from TRBV27 and TRBJ1-5; 7 nucleotides agree with TRBD1. Trimming took 6 bases from V and 0 from J; bases not matched to a gene: 5. CDR3 size: 15 residues. The germline gives CDR1 MNHEY, CDR2 SMNVEV (reference sequence). CDR3 DNA sequence: TGTGCCAGCAGGAGGACAGGCTATAGCAATCAGCCCCAGCATTTT. This translates into CASRRTGYSNQPQHF.

This chain's CDR3 is CASSEMTVDTQYF. CDR3 sequence (DNA): TGTGCCAGCAGTGAGATGACAGTTGATACGCAGTATTTT. The chain carries TRBV6-1 and TRBJ2-3; maybe TRBD1 (5 bases). CDR1 and CDR2 from the germline V gene are MNHNS and SASEGT. CDR3 length: 13 amino acids. V lost 3 bases and J lost 6, with 10 bases in between.

The chain recombines TRBV11-2 with TRBJ2-5, with 8 bases that match TRBD2. Germline assignment: CDR1 SGHAT and CDR2 FQNNGV. CDR3 length: 16 residues. With V trimmed by 3 bases and J by 2 bases, 8 bases remained unmatched. This CDR3 is CASSFTAGELQETQYF. The DNA of the CDR3 is TGTGCCAGCAGCTTTACAGCGGGGGAGCTACAAGAGACCCAGTACTTC. The variable domain in full, with the rest retrieved from reference TRBV11-2 and TRBJ2-5, is EAGVAQSPRYKIIEKRQSVAFWCNPISGHATLYWYQQILGQGPKLLIQFQNNGVVDDSQLPKDRFSAERLKGVDSTLKIQPAKLEDSAVYLCASSFTAGELQETQYFGPGTRLLVL.

On this clone: Mismatch with germline at one junction end may stem from a read error. This chain links TRBV4-3 with TRBJ2-7, with 9 bases fitting TRBD1. Germline-derived CDR1 and CDR2 are LGHNA and YSLEER. This CDR3 has 16 amino acids. CDR3 loop: CASSQALWDRDYEQYF. Here the CDR3 DNA reads TGCGCCAGCAGTCAAGCACTATGGGACAGGGACTACGAGCAGTACTTC.

The chain joins TRBV7-8 to TRBJ2-5; TRBD1 agrees at 12 bases. Germline CDR1 SGHVS, CDR2 FQNEAQ. The V segment lost 5 bases and the J segment 4 bases; nucleotides outside the gene matches: 5. CDR3 length: 15 residues. The CDR3 sequence: CASSGGQGAGETQYF. DNA for the CDR3: TGTGCCAGCAGCGGGGGACAGGGGGCGGGAGAGACCCAGTACTTC.

By sample fraction, this clone is medium-sized. The rearrangement links TRBV9 to TRBJ2-3; 7 nucleotides line up with TRBD2. The CDR3 totals 15 residues. V trimming: 4 bases; J trimming: 2 bases; junction bases outside the gene matches: 7. From germline, CDR1 is SGDLS and CDR2 YYNGEE. The DNA for the CDR3 is TGTGCCAGCAGCTATGCGAGCGGGGCCACAGATACGCAGTATTTT. This codes for CASSYASGATDTQYF.

The chain couples TRBV7-9 to TRBJ1-3, with 9 nucleotides matching TRBD1. This CDR3 has 18 amino acids. The junction had 12 bases not matched to a gene; V was cut back by 2 bases and J by 4 bases. Germline V CDR1 and CDR2: SEHNR, FQNEAQ (reference sequence). The CDR3 spells CASSLSGGTGRSGNTIYF. The CDR3 nucleotides read TGTGCCAGCAGCTTATCAGGAGGGACAGGGAGGTCCGGAAACACCATATATTTT.

This chain uses TRBV9 with TRBJ2-2, with 7 bases that match TRBD1. Germline V gene lookup returns CDR1 SGDLS and CDR2 YYNGEE. This CDR3 is 15 amino acids long. V shed 1 base, J shed 5 bases, and the junction held 5 bases outside the gene matches. CDR3 amino acids: CASSVFTGETGELFF. DNA of the CDR3: TGTGCCAGCAGCGTATTCACAGGGGAAACCGGGGAGCTGTTTTTT.

The gene calls are TRBV6-5 and TRBJ1-6, with D perhaps TRBD1 (6 bases). Germline CDR1 and CDR2: MNHEY and SVGAGI. The CDR3 extends over 15 amino acids. Trimming stripped 7 bases from V and 13 bases from J, with 23 bases between. The CDR3 region is CASTDSGGRDMPLHF. For the CDR3, the DNA is TGTGCCAGCACCGACAGTGGGGGCAGGGATATGCCCCTCCACTTT.

The rearrangement uses TRBV18 and TRBJ2-5, with D perhaps matching TRBD1 (7 bases). Trimming took off 0 bases at V and 5 bases at J, with 16 bases between the two ends. The CDR3 is 16 amino acids. From germline, CDR1 is KGHSH and CDR2 LQKENI. The CDR3 reads CASSPPNRGGGETQYF. CDR3 sequence (DNA): TGTGCCAGCTCACCACCGAACAGGGGAGGTGGGGAGACCCAGTACTTC.

This chain joins TRBV10-3 and TRBJ1-5; D is perhaps TRBD1 (6 bases). This CDR3 contains 15 residues. V was trimmed by 5 bases and J by 4 bases, leaving 15 bases between them. The germline V gene has CDR1 ENHRY and CDR2 SYGVKD. CDR3 residues: CAISRDKAVNQPQHF. CDR3 coding DNA: TGTGCCATCAGTAGGGACAAGGCAGTAAATCAGCCCCAGCATTTT.

The rearrangement links TRBV19 to TRBJ1-1, with D possibly TRBD1 on 5 matching bases. The CDR3 runs to 16 residues. CDR1 is LNHDA and CDR2 is SQIVND in the germline V gene (reference sequence). V was clipped by 4 bases and J by 4 bases, with 19 bases between them. This CDR3 is CASSSEGGRGATEAFF. The CDR3 bases are TGTGCCAGTAGTAGCGAGGGAGGACGCGGGGCCACTGAAGCTTTCTTT.

The V gene is TRBV5-1, the J gene TRBJ2-3, with 8 bases aligning to TRBD2. Losses at the gene ends were 0 bases for V and 0 bases for J; bases not matched to a gene: 6. The germline gives CDR1 SGHRS, CDR2 YFSETQ. This CDR3 has 17 residues. The CDR3 reads CASSLAASGHSTDTQYF. The CDR3 DNA follows: TGCGCCAGCAGCTTGGCGGCTAGCGGGCATAGCACAGATACGCAGTATTTT.

This chain joins TRBV5-1 and TRBJ1-5; possible D gene TRBD1, 5 bases. The CDR3 sequence is 15 residues long. Trimming stripped 0 bases from V and 6 bases from J, with 13 bases between. The germline CDR1 and CDR2 sequences are SGHRS and YFSETQ. CDR3 sequence: CASSLGTGPGQPQHF. The CDR3 DNA reads as TGCGCCAGCAGCTTGGGAACAGGACCGGGTCAGCCCCAGCATTTT.

The chain links TRBV18 to TRBJ1-1; tentative D call: TRBD1 (5 bases). The V end lost 2 bases, the J end lost 5 bases, and 12 bases lay between the germline ends. The CDR3 sequence is 14 residues long. Germline V lookup: CDR1 KGHSH, CDR2 LQKENI. The CDR3 spells CASSPSGGRTEAFF. The CDR3 DNA sequence: TGTGCCAGCTCACCATCGGGGGGAAGGACTGAAGCTTTCTTT.

This clone was seen just once. The chain joins TRBV2 to TRBJ2-1; tentative D call: TRBD2 (5 bases). Germline lookup yields CDR1 SNHLY and CDR2 FYNNEI. The CDR3 contains 14 residues. V lost 6 bases to trimming and J lost 6 bases, with 15 bases between them. This CDR3 is CASSGIRDINEQFF. DNA for the CDR3: TGTGCCAGCAGCGGGATAAGAGACATCAATGAGCAGTTCTTC.

This clone occurred once. The chain has TRBV6-5 and TRBJ2-7; D ambiguous. The CDR3 consists of 12 residues. CDR1 and CDR2 from the germline V gene are MNHEY and SVGAGI. The CDR3 spells CAAGEVSYEQYF. CDR3 bases: TGTGCTGCCGGCGAGGTCTCCTACGAGCAGTACTTC.

The V gene is TRBV7-8, the J gene TRBJ1-1; D call uncertain. CDR1 SGHVS and CDR2 FQNEAQ come from the germline V gene. V gave up 2 bases and J gave up 0 bases, with 10 bases separating them. The CDR3 consists of 15 residues. In DNA form, the CDR3 reads TGTGCCAGCAGCTTATACGGTAGAGTGAACACTGAAGCTTTCTTT. Its protein product is CASSLYGRVNTEAFF.

This clone was seen a single time. The CDR3 sequence is CASSLLGSGSEQFF. The DNA for the CDR3 is TGTGCCAGCAGCTTACTTGGTAGCGGCAGTGAGCAGTTCTTC. This chain connects TRBV7-3 to TRBJ2-1; tentative D call: TRBD2 (6 bases). V lost 2 bases, J lost 9 bases, and 14 bases lay in between. Germline V gene data show CDR1 as SGHTA and CDR2 as FQGTGA. The CDR3 contains 14 residues.

The chain joins TRBV29-1 to TRBJ2-1; D is perhaps TRBD1 (5 bases). V was cut by 3 bases and J by 4 bases, with 7 bases left in between. Germline loops: CDR1 SQVTM, CDR2 ANQGSEA. The CDR3 contains 12 residues. In nucleotides, the CDR3 is TGCAGCGTTGAGGACACGTACAATGAGCAGTTCTTC. This translates into CSVEDTYNEQFF.

Here the CDR3 DNA reads TGTGCCAGCAGCCAAAGGGGACAGGGTTCCTACAATGAGCAGTTCTTC. Encoded protein: CASSQRGQGSYNEQFF. The chain has TRBV14 and TRBJ2-1; 9 positions agree with TRBD1. The CDR3 covers 16 residues. CDR1 is SGHDN and CDR2 is FVKESK in the germline V gene. The J segment lost 1 base and the V segment lost 2 bases, leaving 3 bases of the junction unmatched.